These 10 T cell receptor beta chains were all obtained from the same sample, sequenced in a study of high-grade serous ovarian cancer treatment subgroups. Assay: immunoSEQ multiplex PCR; the TCRdb copy retains only in-frame clones and omits some. There are roughly 4,100 clones in the sample; around 63% occur only once, and 10% to 15% lies in the top ten. Tumor samples were obtained before definitive surgery or chemotherapy. The source material was tumor tissue. These receptors all come from a human donor with high-grade serous ovarian cancer.

This sequence joins TRBV4-3 and TRBJ1-2; no firm D call. V lost 4 bases to trimming and J lost 0 bases, with 9 bases between them. The V gene's germline CDR1 is LGHNA and CDR2 YSLEER. The CDR3 length is 14 residues. The CDR3, as DNA: TGCGCCAGCAGCCCCACAAGGCCTAACTATGGCTACACCTTC. Translating gives CASSPTRPNYGYTF.

Sample share makes this clone large. This chain connects TRBV7-9 to TRBJ1-5; D uncertain. Looked up from germline, CDR1 is SEHNR and CDR2 is FQNEAQ (reference sequence). The CDR3 spans 13 residues. V lost 2 bases, J lost 2 bases, and 4 bases lay in between. CDR3 region: CASSLQGNQPQHF. CDR3 nucleotide sequence: TGTGCCAGCAGCTTACAGGGCAATCAGCCCCAGCATTTT.

The gene calls are TRBV12-5 and TRBJ2-4; D uncertain. The CDR3 is 18 amino acids. The V gene's germline CDR1 is LGHNT and CDR2 FRNRAP. The V end was cut by 1 base, the J end by 0 bases, with 16 bases between. The CDR3 DNA follows: TGTGCTAGTGGTTTGGACCCCCTCGATCATCTAGCCAAAAACATTCAGTACTTC. Protein sequence: CASGLDPLDHLAKNIQYF.

This clone was found once. The chain employs TRBV7-2 and TRBJ1-2; the D gene is possibly TRBD1 (5 bases). Germline CDR1 reads SGHTA; CDR2 reads FQGNSA. With 2 bases removed from V and 4 bases from J, the gap between germline ends came to 17 bases. The CDR3 covers 16 residues. As DNA, the CDR3 is TGTGCCAGCAGCTTATCGTCGGGGGTAATAGGCTATGGCTACACCTTC. Protein sequence: CASSLSSGVIGYGYTF.

The V call is TRBV28, the J call TRBJ2-3, with 12 nucleotides matching TRBD2. Trimming removed 6 bases from V and 3 bases from J; junction bases left unmatched: 4. Germline V CDR1 and CDR2: MDHEN, SYDVKM. CDR3 length equals 15 residues. The CDR3 region has the DNA TGTGCCAGCAGATTCCTAGCGGGGGGGACAGATACGCAGTATTTT. Its protein product is CASRFLAGGTDTQYF.

The J gene is TRBJ1-4, the V gene TRBV4-1; weak D call: TRBD1 (6 bases). CDR3 length equals 15 residues. V lost 1 base and J 4 bases, leaving 10 bases between the germline ends. Germline lookup yields CDR1 MGHRA and CDR2 YSYEKL. The CDR3 DNA is TGCGCCAGCAGCCAAGCAACAGGGAATAATGAAAAACTGTTTTTT. Its protein is CASSQATGNNEKLFF.

This chain uses TRBV7-9 with TRBJ1-4; 7 bases line up with TRBD1. Germline CDR1 reads SEHNR; CDR2 reads FQNEAQ (reference sequence). V gave up 3 bases and J gave up 2 bases; unmatched junction bases: 6. This CDR3 contains 16 residues. The CDR3 DNA reads as TGTGCCAGCAGCTTGGCCAGGGGGTTGACTAATGAAAAACTGTTTTTT. Amino acids: CASSLARGLTNEKLFF.

As for this clone: One end of the junction varies from germline; a read error may be responsible. V and J are TRBV5-1 and TRBJ1-5; D remains ambiguous. Germline lookup yields CDR1 SGHRS and CDR2 YFSETQ. The CDR3 sequence is 14 residues long. CDR3: CASSLEAGNQLQHF. In DNA, the CDR3 is TGCGCCAGCAGCTTGGAGGCGGGCAATCAGCTCCAGCATTTT. Drawing the rest from reference TRBV5-1 and TRBJ1-5, the complete variable domain is KAGVTQTPRYLIKTRGQQVTLSCSPISGHRSVSWYQQTPGQGLQFLFEYFSETQRNKGNFPGRFSGRQFSNSRSEMNVSTLELGDSALYLCASSLEAGNQLQHFGDGTRLSIL.

The V gene is TRBV7-3, the J gene TRBJ1-5; D unresolved. CDR3 length: 14 amino acids. The V and J ends lost 5 bases and 7 bases respectively, with 15 bases between them. From germline, CDR1 is SGHTA and CDR2 FQGTGA. CDR3 nucleotides: TGTGCCAGCAGCCCCCGGGGTAGAGGCCAGCCCCAGCATTTT. Translated: CASSPRGRGQPQHF.

This sequence joins TRBV9 and TRBJ2-3, with 8 nucleotides matching TRBD1. Germline V lookup: CDR1 SGDLS, CDR2 YYNGEE. The CDR3 length is 17 residues. J gave up 4 bases and V 0 bases, and 10 bases lay outside the gene matches. The CDR3 protein is CASSVGGGTGLADTQYF. DNA for the CDR3: TGTGCCAGCAGCGTAGGTGGAGGGACAGGACTCGCAGATACGCAGTATTTT.